This T cell receptor beta chain was found in a study of T cell responses to AZD1222 COVID-19 vaccine. In this sample, this clone turned up once. Method: immunoSEQ multiplex PCR; TCRdb's copy keeps in-frame clones and lacks some. The table shows over 150,000 clones, with 80% to 95% occurring only once. V trimming: 5 bases; J trimming: 9 bases; junction bases outside the gene matches: 14. This CDR3 region has 15 residues. Germline V CDR1 and CDR2: SGHRS, YFSETQ. The sequence was obtained from an adult who received the AZD1222 COVID-19 vaccine. This sample comprised peripheral blood, obtained 28 days after the second AZD1222 dose. The chain joins TRBV5-1 to TRBJ2-1; 7 bases agree with TRBD2. CDR3 sequence (DNA): TGCGCCAGCAGATGGGGCGGGAGTGGGGCGGTTGAGCAGTTCTTC. Protein product: CASRWGGSGAVEQFF.